Below are 19 T cell receptor beta chains sequenced from a single sample in a study of shared clonotypes between healthy human individuals. The method was immunoSEQ multiplex PCR; TCRdb's version includes in-frame clones alone and lacks a portion of them. The sample shows hundreds of thousands of clones, roughly 97% of them seen only once. What was sequenced was naive CD4+ T cells sorted from blood. Subset meaning: CD45RA+ positively selected. The receptors were sampled from a woman aged 25 to 39 in good health.

The CDR3 DNA follows: TGCGCCAGCAGCGAAACTCGGAGACAGCAAATTTACTATGGCTACACCTTC. Translated, it gives CASSETRRQQIYYGYTF. The chain has TRBV4-1 and TRBJ1-2; a weak D match, TRBD1 (5 bases). The ends were cut back, 5 bases at V and 3 bases at J, with 22 bases in the middle. Looked up from germline, CDR1 is MGHRA and CDR2 is YSYEKL. The CDR3 is 17 residues long.

The V and J genes are TRBV28 and TRBJ1-3; unclear D gene. The CDR3 is made up of 15 amino acids. From germline, CDR1 is MDHEN and CDR2 SYDVKM. The V end lost 6 bases, the J end lost 0 bases, and 12 bases lay between the germline ends. In nucleotides, the CDR3 is TGTGCCAGCAGCCCCCTGGGAGACTCTGGAAACACCATATATTTT. Encoded protein: CASSPLGDSGNTIYF.

This chain uses TRBV28 with TRBJ2-3; either TRBD1 or TRBD2 may fit D (5 bases each). The CDR3 loop spans 16 amino acids. Trimming took 5 bases from V and 4 from J, leaving 19 bases between them. Looked up from germline, CDR1 is MDHEN and CDR2 is SYDVKM. The CDR3 DNA reads as TGTGCCAGCAGTGAGTGGGACCTTCCTACCCCAGATACGCAGTATTTT. Its protein product is CASSEWDLPTPDTQYF. Based on the CDR3 plus reference TRBV28 and TRBJ2-3, the full variable domain is DVKVTQSSRYLVKRTGEKVFLECVQDMDHENMFWYRQDPGLGLRLIYFSYDVKMKEKGDIPEGYSVSREKKERFSLILESASTNQTSMYLCASSEWDLPTPDTQYFGPGTRLTVL.

The V call is TRBV4-1, the J call TRBJ2-5; 7 bases agree with TRBD2. V was clipped by 3 bases and J by 1 base; unmatched bases: 8. Germline V lookup: CDR1 MGHRA, CDR2 YSYEKL. CDR3 size: 16 residues. The CDR3 nucleotides read TGCGCCAGCAGCCAGTCTCCGGGACTAACCCAAGAGACCCAGTACTTC. Its protein product is CASSQSPGLTQETQYF.

The chain joins TRBV6-6 to TRBJ2-1; the D is unclear. Per germline, CDR1 MNHNY and CDR2 SVGAGI (reference sequence). Trimming shortened V by 8 bases and J by 10 bases, and 18 bases separated the two germline ends. The CDR3 length is 13 residues. In DNA, the CDR3 is TGTGCCAGCTCCAAATTGGCTAGTTGGGAGCAGTTCTTC. Protein sequence: CASSKLASWEQFF.

This chain links TRBV2 with TRBJ2-2; D tentatively fits TRBD1 or TRBD2 (5 bases each). The CDR3 has 16 amino acids. CDR1 is SNHLY and CDR2 is FYNNEI in the germline V gene. Between the trimmed V and J ends, which lost 3 bases and 1 base, there was a span of 12 bases. The CDR3 DNA reads as TGTGCCAGCAGTGACCGGGACCCACGGAACACCGGGGAGCTGTTTTTT. Translated: CASSDRDPRNTGELFF.

This chain connects TRBV4-2 to TRBJ2-7; D may match TRBD1 or TRBD2 (5 bases each). Germline loops: CDR1 LGHNA, CDR2 YNFKEQ. The V and J ends lost 3 bases and 4 bases respectively, with 19 bases between them. The CDR3 is made up of 16 amino acids. The CDR3 DNA is TGTGCCAGCAGCCAGACCGGGGCACGGCGTCTATACGAGCAGTACTTC. It is translated as CASSQTGARRLYEQYF.

The V and J genes are TRBV18 and TRBJ1-1, with TRBD1 identical over 9 bases. Germline V lookup: CDR1 KGHSH, CDR2 LQKENI. This CDR3 comprises 14 residues. The V gene end was trimmed by 4 bases and the J gene end by 4 bases; junction bases not matched to a gene: 4. The CDR3 region is CASSQDRGFTEAFF. The DNA of the CDR3 is TGTGCCAGCTCACAGGACAGGGGTTTCACTGAAGCTTTCTTT.

With regard to this clone: Other DNA sequences within the sample encode an identical CDR3. The rearrangement uses TRBV18 and TRBJ1-2, with no clear D. The ends were cut back, 6 bases at V and 1 base at J, with 9 bases in the middle. The CDR3 is 13 amino acids. Germline V CDR1 and CDR2: KGHSH, LQKENI. This CDR3 is CASSPSGNYGYTF. For the CDR3, the DNA is TGTGCCAGCTCCCCTAGCGGTAACTATGGCTACACCTTC. The entire variable domain, with the rest obtained from reference TRBV18 and TRBJ1-2, is as follows: NAGVMQNPRHLVRRRGQEARLRCSPMKGHSHVYWYRQLPEEGLKFMVYLQKENIIDESGMPKERFSAEFPKEGPSILRIQQVVRGDSAAYFCASSPSGNYGYTFGSGTRLTVV.

This clone was detected once. The chain couples TRBV11-3 to TRBJ1-1; no clear D gene. Trimming took off 7 bases at V and 3 bases at J, with 12 bases between the two ends. The CDR3 runs to 13 residues. The germline gives CDR1 SGHNT, CDR2 YENEEA. The CDR3 sequence is CASNDPEDTEAFF. The CDR3 bases are TGTGCCAGCAACGACCCGGAGGACACTGAAGCTTTCTTT.

The table lists this clone with a count of one. The chain uses TRBV5-1 and TRBJ2-1; 8 positions agree with TRBD2. Germline V lookup: CDR1 SGHRS, CDR2 YFSETQ. Trimming took 4 bases from V and 3 from J; bases not matched to a gene: 6. The CDR3 runs 15 residues. The CDR3 sequence is CASSGTSGNYNEQFF. The CDR3 region has the DNA TGCGCCAGCAGCGGAACTAGCGGAAACTACAATGAGCAGTTCTTC.

The chain combines TRBV29-1 with TRBJ2-1, with 8 nucleotides matching TRBD2. With 6 bases clipped from V and 13 bases from J, the junction kept 5 bases outside the gene matches. The CDR3 consists of 10 residues. Per the germline V gene, CDR1 is SQVTM and CDR2 is ANQGSEA. The CDR3 DNA reads TGCAGCGTGTTAGCGGGACTCCAGTTCTTC. Its translation: CSVLAGLQFF.

The chain combines TRBV2 with TRBJ1-2, with D tentatively TRBD1 (6 bases). Trimming removed 10 bases at V and 7 bases at J, with 16 bases between. Germline CDR1 reads SNHLY; CDR2 reads FYNNEI. The CDR3 loop spans 12 amino acids. CDR3 region: CANSGHPGGYTF. The DNA for the CDR3 is TGTGCCAACTCGGGACACCCGGGTGGCTACACCTTC.

The gene calls are TRBV6-1 and TRBJ2-5, with D perhaps TRBD1 (6 bases). Germline values: CDR1 MNHNS, CDR2 SASEGT. The ends were cut back, 8 bases at V and 1 base at J, with 8 bases in the middle. This CDR3 region has 12 residues. For the CDR3, the DNA is TGTGCCAGCGGACAGTTCCAAGAGACCCAGTACTTC. This encodes CASGQFQETQYF.

The table lists this clone with a count of one. This sequence joins TRBV7-2 and TRBJ2-7; 9 bases are shared with TRBD2. Germline CDR1 is SGHTA and CDR2 is FQGNSA. Trimming at V came to 3 bases and at J to 4 bases, leaving 7 bases not matched to a gene. This CDR3 region has 15 residues. This chain's CDR3 is CASSLSSGSGYEQYF. The CDR3 DNA follows: TGTGCCAGCAGCTTGAGTAGCGGGAGCGGGTACGAGCAGTACTTC.

This chain connects TRBV9 to TRBJ2-1, with D possibly matching TRBD2 (6 bases). This CDR3 contains 15 residues. Per germline, CDR1 SGDLS and CDR2 YYNGEE. Trimming removed 0 bases at V and 7 bases at J, with 14 bases between. The DNA of the CDR3 is TGTGCCAGCAGCGTAGCACAGGTAGGGAGGAATGAGCAGTTCTTC. It codes for CASSVAQVGRNEQFF.

The rearrangement links TRBV6-5 to TRBJ1-6; no definite D call. V lost 7 bases and J 4 bases, leaving 14 bases between the germline ends. The V gene's germline CDR1 is MNHEY and CDR2 SVGAGI. This CDR3 spans 15 amino acids. CDR3 in DNA: TGTGCCAGCATGCTTCAGGTCCAGTATAATTCACCCCTCCACTTT. Amino acids: CASMLQVQYNSPLHF.

CDR3 amino acids: CAWTGQSRNTIYF. In DNA, the CDR3 is TGTGCCTGGACCGGACAGAGTCGAAACACCATATATTTT. V usage is TRBV30 and J usage is TRBJ1-3, with D possibly TRBD1 on 6 matching bases. Trimming took 4 bases from V and 5 from J, leaving 12 bases between them. The CDR3 has 13 residues. Germline loops: CDR1 GTSNPN, CDR2 SVGIG (reference sequence). Full variable domain (outside the CDR3, taken from reference TRBV30 and TRBJ1-3): SQTIHQWPATLVQPVGSPLSLECTVEGTSNPNLYWYRQAAGRGLQLLFYSVGIGQISSEVPQNLSASRPQDRQFILSSKKLLLSDSGFYLCAWTGQSRNTIYFGEGSWLTVV.

The genes are TRBV4-1 and TRBJ2-1, with D uncertain. V was cut by 3 bases and J by 6 bases, with 15 bases left in between. The CDR3 is 15 residues long. Germline V lookup: CDR1 MGHRA, CDR2 YSYEKL. The CDR3 here is CASSHLRSLVNEQFF. The CDR3 nucleotides are TGCGCCAGCAGCCATTTGAGGAGTTTAGTCAATGAGCAGTTCTTC.